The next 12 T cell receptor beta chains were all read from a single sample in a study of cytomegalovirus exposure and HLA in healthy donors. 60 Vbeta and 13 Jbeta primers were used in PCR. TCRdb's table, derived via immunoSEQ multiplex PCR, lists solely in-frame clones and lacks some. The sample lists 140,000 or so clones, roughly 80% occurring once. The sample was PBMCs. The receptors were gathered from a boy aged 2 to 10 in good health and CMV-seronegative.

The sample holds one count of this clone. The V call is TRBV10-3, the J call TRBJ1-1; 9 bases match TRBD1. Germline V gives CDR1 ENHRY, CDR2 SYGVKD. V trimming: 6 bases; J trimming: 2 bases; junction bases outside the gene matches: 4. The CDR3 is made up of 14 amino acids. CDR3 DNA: TGTGCCATCAGGCTGGGACAGGGTAACACTGAAGCTTTCTTT. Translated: CAIRLGQGNTEAFF.

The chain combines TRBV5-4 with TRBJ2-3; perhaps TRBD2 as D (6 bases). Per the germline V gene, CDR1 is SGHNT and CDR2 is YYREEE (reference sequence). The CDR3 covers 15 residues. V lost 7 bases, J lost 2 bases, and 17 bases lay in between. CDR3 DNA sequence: TGTGCCAGCGGCCGCGCGGGGAGGTTCACAGATACGCAGTATTTT. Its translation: CASGRAGRFTDTQYF. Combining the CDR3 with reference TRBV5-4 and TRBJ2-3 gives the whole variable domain ETGVTQSPTHLIKTRGQQVTLRCSSQSGHNTVSWYQQALGQGPQFIFQYYREEENGRGNFPPRFSGLQFPNYSSELNVNALELDDSALYLCASGRAGRFTDTQYFGPGTRLTVL.

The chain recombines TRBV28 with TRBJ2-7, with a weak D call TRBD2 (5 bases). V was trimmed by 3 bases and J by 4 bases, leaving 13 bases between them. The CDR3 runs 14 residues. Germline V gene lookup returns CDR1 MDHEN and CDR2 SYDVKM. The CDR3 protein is CASSLSEGGYEQYF. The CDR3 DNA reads TGTGCCAGCAGTTTGTCCGAGGGCGGGTACGAGCAGTACTTC.

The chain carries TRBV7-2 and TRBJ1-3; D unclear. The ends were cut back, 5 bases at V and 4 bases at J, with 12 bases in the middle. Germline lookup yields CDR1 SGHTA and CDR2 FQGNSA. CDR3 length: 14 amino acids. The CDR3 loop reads CASSPGLSGNTIYF. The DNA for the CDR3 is TGTGCCAGCAGCCCCGGACTGTCGGGAAACACCATATATTTT.

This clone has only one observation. The CDR3 DNA reads as TGCGCCAGCAGCCCCCTGGCAGGGGGTGAGACCCAGTACTTC. This sequence encodes CASSPLAGGETQYF. The chain carries TRBV4-1 and TRBJ2-5, with 7 bases that match TRBD1. Germline CDR1 reads MGHRA; CDR2 reads YSYEKL. This CDR3 region has 14 residues. V lost 4 bases, J lost 5 bases, and 7 bases stayed unmatched.

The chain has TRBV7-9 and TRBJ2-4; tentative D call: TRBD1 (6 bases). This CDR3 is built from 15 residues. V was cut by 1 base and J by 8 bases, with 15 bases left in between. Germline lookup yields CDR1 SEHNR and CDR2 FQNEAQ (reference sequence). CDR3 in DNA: TGTGCCAGCAGCTTAGAAACAGGGAAGAAGTACATTCAGTACTTC. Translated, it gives CASSLETGKKYIQYF. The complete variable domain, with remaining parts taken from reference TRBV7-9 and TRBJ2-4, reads DTGVSQNPRHKITKRGQNVTFRCDPISEHNRLYWYRQTLGQGPEFLTYFQNEAQLEKSRLLSDRFSAERPKGSFSTLEIQRTEQGDSAMYLCASSLETGKKYIQYFGAGTRLSVL.

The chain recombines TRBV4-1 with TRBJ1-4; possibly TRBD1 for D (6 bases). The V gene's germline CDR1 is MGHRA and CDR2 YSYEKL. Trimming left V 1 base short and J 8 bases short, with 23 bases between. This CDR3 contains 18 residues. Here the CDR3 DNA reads TGCGCCAGCAGCCAAGTCTGCTGTCCAGGGGAGAAAAGCGAAAAACTGTTTTTT. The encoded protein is CASSQVCCPGEKSEKLFF.

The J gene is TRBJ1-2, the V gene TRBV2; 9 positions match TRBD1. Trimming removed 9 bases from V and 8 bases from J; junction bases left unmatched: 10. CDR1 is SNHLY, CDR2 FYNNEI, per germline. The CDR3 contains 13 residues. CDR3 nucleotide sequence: TGTGCCAGGACACAGGGGGCGCAGAGGGGCTACACCTTC. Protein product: CARTQGAQRGYTF.

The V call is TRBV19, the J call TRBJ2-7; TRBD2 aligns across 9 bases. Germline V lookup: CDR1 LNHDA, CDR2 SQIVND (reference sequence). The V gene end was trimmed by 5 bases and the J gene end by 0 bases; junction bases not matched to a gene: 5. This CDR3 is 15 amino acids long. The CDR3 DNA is TGTGCCAGTAGTGGGGAGACTAGCGGCTCCTACGAGCAGTACTTC. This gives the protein CASSGETSGSYEQYF.

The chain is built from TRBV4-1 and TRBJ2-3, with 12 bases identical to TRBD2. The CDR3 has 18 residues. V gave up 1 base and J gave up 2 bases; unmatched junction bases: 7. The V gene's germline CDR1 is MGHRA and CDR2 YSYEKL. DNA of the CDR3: TGCGCCAGCAGCCAAGTACTAGCGGGGGGCTACCCCACAGATACGCAGTATTTT. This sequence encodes CASSQVLAGGYPTDTQYF.

CDR3 residues: CASSPGGSPEAFF. The CDR3, as DNA: TGTGCCAGCAGTCCAGGGGGCTCTCCTGAAGCTTTCTTT. The rearrangement links TRBV6-5 to TRBJ1-1, with 8 bases matching TRBD1. After removal of 5 bases from V and 6 bases from J, the junction contained 5 bases not matched to a gene. In germline, CDR1 is MNHEY, CDR2 SVGAGI. The CDR3 runs to 13 residues.

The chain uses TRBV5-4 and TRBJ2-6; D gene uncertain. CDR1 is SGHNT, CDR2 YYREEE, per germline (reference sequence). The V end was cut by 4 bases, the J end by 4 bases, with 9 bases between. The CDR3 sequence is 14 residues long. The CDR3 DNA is TGTGCCAGCAGCGTACTTTTGGGGGCCAACGTCCTGACTTTC. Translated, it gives CASSVLLGANVLTF.